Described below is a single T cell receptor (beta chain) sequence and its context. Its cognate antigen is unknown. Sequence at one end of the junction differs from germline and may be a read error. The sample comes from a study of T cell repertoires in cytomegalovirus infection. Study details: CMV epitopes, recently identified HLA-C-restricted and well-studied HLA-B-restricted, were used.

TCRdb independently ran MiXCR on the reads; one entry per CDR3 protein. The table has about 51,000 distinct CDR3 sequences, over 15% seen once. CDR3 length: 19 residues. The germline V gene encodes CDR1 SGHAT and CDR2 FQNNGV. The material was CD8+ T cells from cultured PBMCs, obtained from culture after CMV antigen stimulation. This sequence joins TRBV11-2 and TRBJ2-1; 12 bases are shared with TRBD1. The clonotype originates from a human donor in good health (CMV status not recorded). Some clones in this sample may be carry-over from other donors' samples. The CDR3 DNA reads TGTGCCAGCAGCTGGGACAGGGGGCGAGGGGAGGCCTCTTACAATGAGCGGTTCTTC. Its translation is CASSWDRGRGEASYNERFF.